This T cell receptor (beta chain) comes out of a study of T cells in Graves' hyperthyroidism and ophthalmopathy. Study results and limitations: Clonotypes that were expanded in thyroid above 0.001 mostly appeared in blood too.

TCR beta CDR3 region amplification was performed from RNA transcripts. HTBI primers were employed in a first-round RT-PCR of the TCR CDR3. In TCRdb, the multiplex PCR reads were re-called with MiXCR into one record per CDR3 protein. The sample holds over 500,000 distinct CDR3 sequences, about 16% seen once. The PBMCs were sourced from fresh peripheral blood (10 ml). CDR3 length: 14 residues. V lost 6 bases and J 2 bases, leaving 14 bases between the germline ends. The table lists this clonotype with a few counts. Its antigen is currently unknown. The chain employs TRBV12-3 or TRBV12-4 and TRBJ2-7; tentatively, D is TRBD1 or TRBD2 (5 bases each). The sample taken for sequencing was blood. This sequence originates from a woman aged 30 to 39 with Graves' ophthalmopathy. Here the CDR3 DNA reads TGTGCCAGCAGCCTAACCGGGGCCGCCTACGAGCAGTACTTC. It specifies CASSLTGAAYEQYF.